Below, 21 T cell receptor beta chains from the same sample are listed, as sequenced in a study of T cell responses to AZD1222 COVID-19 vaccine (TCRdb year 2021). Reading the label with the study, this specimen's time point is: about 28 days (+/-7) after the second vaccine dose. Libraries came from the immunoSEQ multiplex PCR assay. TCRdb mirrors the immuneACCESS table, restricted to in-frame sequences. Some clones are absent from its copies; in checked studies, under half trace to an unresolved V gene, and the reason for the others is unknown. This sample lists tens of thousands of clones; 90% were detected once. The ten largest clones represent 5.4% of the sample. This specimen was peripheral blood, taken 28 days after the second AZD1222 dose. All receptors come from an adult who received the AZD1222 COVID-19 vaccine.

V gene TRBV19 combines with J gene TRBJ2-7, with D perhaps matching TRBD1 (6 bases). The V gene's germline CDR1 is LNHDA and CDR2 SQIVND (reference sequence). The CDR3 has 16 residues. Deletions cut 3 bases from V and 0 bases from J, with 15 bases between. CDR3 nucleotides: TGTGCCAGTAGTATTAGTCTTGTACAGGGCTCCTACGAGCAGTACTTC. This codes for CASSISLVQGSYEQYF.

The V gene is TRBV28, the J gene TRBJ1-5; no reliable D call. With 2 bases removed from V and 2 bases from J, the gap between germline ends came to 10 bases. Germline V lookup: CDR1 MDHEN, CDR2 SYDVKM. The CDR3 has 15 residues. The CDR3 region is CASSLIHRGNQPQHF. CDR3 bases: TGTGCCAGCAGTTTAATACATCGGGGCAATCAGCCCCAGCATTTT.

V usage is TRBV6-1 and J usage is TRBJ2-2; TRBD2 agrees at 15 bases. Germline-derived CDR1 and CDR2 are MNHNS and SASEGT. CDR3 length equals 16 residues. Unmatched junction bases numbered 2, after V lost 4 bases and J lost 5 bases. The CDR3: CASSAGTSGRTGELFF. For the CDR3, the DNA is TGTGCCAGCAGTGCGGGGACTAGCGGGAGGACCGGGGAGCTGTTTTTT.

This chain joins TRBV27 and TRBJ1-2; D uncertain. The CDR3 contains 13 residues. Per germline, CDR1 MNHEY and CDR2 SMNVEV (reference sequence). V lost 6 bases and J 4 bases, leaving 12 bases between the germline ends. The CDR3 is CASRDDRSYGYTF. The DNA for the CDR3 is TGTGCCAGCAGGGATGACCGTAGCTATGGCTACACCTTC.

J is TRBJ1-6 and V is TRBV7-9, with 10 nucleotides matching TRBD1. The V and J ends lost 7 bases and 11 bases, in that order; junction bases with no gene match: 11. Germline CDR1 SEHNR, CDR2 FQNEAQ (reference sequence). The CDR3 is made up of 15 amino acids. The CDR3 DNA reads TGTGCCAGCACCCGGGACAGGGGCGCGAGAGCACCCCTCCACTTT. Its protein product is CASTRDRGARAPLHF.

The V gene is TRBV6-5, the J gene TRBJ2-5; D remains ambiguous. The CDR3 length is 13 residues. Germline V gene data show CDR1 as MNHEY and CDR2 as SVGAGI. V was trimmed by 6 bases and J by 5 bases, leaving 13 bases between them. CDR3 bases: TGTGCCAGCAGCCTTGTTCCTACCGAGACCCAGTACTTC. The encoded protein is CASSLVPTETQYF.

CDR3 region: CASSLGPNQPQHF. The CDR3 coding sequence is TGTGCCAGCAGCCTGGGTCCTAATCAGCCCCAGCATTTT. The genes are TRBV5-4 and TRBJ1-5; D call uncertain. V lost 4 bases and J lost 4, with 9 bases in between. CDR3 length: 13 residues. In germline, CDR1 is SGHNT, CDR2 YYREEE (reference sequence).

The gene calls are TRBV6-5 and TRBJ1-2; no reliable D call. Trimming stripped 9 bases from V and 4 bases from J, with 18 bases between. Per germline, CDR1 MNHEY and CDR2 SVGAGI. The CDR3 has 14 amino acids. CDR3 nucleotides: TGTGCCAGTCGCACCGGAGGGCGAGGCTATGGCTACACCTTC. It is translated as CASRTGGRGYGYTF.

V is TRBV9 and J is TRBJ1-4, with 7 bases aligning to TRBD1. CDR3 size: 19 residues. After removal of 0 bases from V and 7 bases from J, the junction contained 18 bases not matched to a gene. Germline CDR1 is SGDLS and CDR2 is YYNGEE. CDR3 residues: CASSVEVRAPGTDREKLFF. For the CDR3, the DNA is TGTGCCAGCAGCGTAGAGGTTCGGGCCCCCGGGACAGATCGTGAAAAACTGTTTTTT.

The chain joins TRBV5-1 to TRBJ2-2; D possibly corresponds to TRBD2 (6 bases). CDR1 and CDR2 (germline): SGHRS, YFSETQ. The ends were cut back, 6 bases at V and 2 bases at J, with 11 bases in the middle. The CDR3 loop spans 14 amino acids. The CDR3 DNA is TGCGCCAGCACCGGGACTGGTAACACCGGGGAGCTGTTTTTT. As protein: CASTGTGNTGELFF.

Turning to this clone: Distinct nucleotide sequences in the sample also encode this CDR3. The chain links TRBV2 to TRBJ1-5; TRBD1 aligns across 8 bases. The V and J ends lost 9 bases and 2 bases, in that order; junction bases with no gene match: 6. CDR1 and CDR2 from the germline V gene are SNHLY and FYNNEI. This CDR3 contains 14 residues. The CDR3 sequence: CASSGGTGNQPQHF. The CDR3 nucleotides read TGTGCCAGTTCAGGGGGCACAGGCAATCAGCCCCAGCATTTT. Variable domain in full (rest from reference TRBV2 and TRBJ1-5): EPEVTQTPSHQVTQMGQEVILRCVPISNHLYFYWYRQILGQKVEFLVSFYNNEISEKSEIFDDQFSVERPDGSNFTLKIRSTKLEDSAMYFCASSGGTGNQPQHFGDGTRLSIL.

In its sample, this clone was seen once. This chain connects TRBV27 to TRBJ1-5, with TRBD1 identical over 7 bases. Trimming at V came to 3 bases and at J to 4 bases, leaving 12 bases not matched to a gene. Per germline, CDR1 MNHEY and CDR2 SMNVEV (reference sequence). The CDR3 spans 17 residues. DNA of the CDR3: TGTGCCAGCAGTTTTGAATTTTGGGACAGAGATAATCAGCCCCAGCATTTT. Protein sequence: CASSFEFWDRDNQPQHF.

V usage is TRBV7-2 and J usage is TRBJ2-5; perhaps TRBD1 as D (6 bases). Looked up from germline, CDR1 is SGHTA and CDR2 is FQGNSA. V lost 7 bases and J 5 bases, leaving 17 bases between the germline ends. The CDR3 has 14 amino acids. This CDR3 is CASNAQGFQETQYF. CDR3 DNA sequence: TGTGCCAGCAACGCACAGGGTTTCCAGGAGACCCAGTACTTC.

The chain uses TRBV14 and TRBJ2-7; D possibly uses TRBD1 or TRBD2 (6 bases each). Looked up from germline, CDR1 is SGHDN and CDR2 is FVKESK. CDR3 length: 14 residues. Trimming took 6 bases from V and 6 from J, leaving 18 bases between them. CDR3 region: CASRLRGESVEQYF. As DNA, the CDR3 is TGTGCCAGCAGGCTGAGGGGGGAATCGGTCGAGCAGTACTTC.

The CDR3 DNA sequence: TGTGCCAGCAGTTACGGGGGGAACGGGCAGCCCCAGCATTTT. Translation gives CASSYGGNGQPQHF. J is TRBJ1-5 and V is TRBV6-5, with D tentatively TRBD1 (5 bases). The length of the CDR3 is 14 residues. Per germline, CDR1 MNHEY and CDR2 SVGAGI. Trimming removed 2 bases at V and 7 bases at J, with 12 bases between.

V is TRBV7-2 and J is TRBJ1-3; D not resolved. The ends were cut back, 2 bases at V and 0 bases at J, with 2 bases in the middle. Germline V CDR1 and CDR2: SGHTA, FQGNSA. CDR3 size: 13 residues. The CDR3 DNA reads as TGTGCCAGCAGCTTATACTCTGGAAACACCATATATTTT. Its translation: CASSLYSGNTIYF.

The chain is built from TRBV19 and TRBJ1-5, with D uncertain. The CDR3 loop spans 13 amino acids. V lost 8 bases and J 2 bases, leaving 10 bases between the germline ends. Germline-derived CDR1 and CDR2 are LNHDA and SQIVND (reference sequence). The CDR3 is CASGSQRNQPQHF. As DNA, the CDR3 is TGTGCCAGTGGGTCCCAGCGCAATCAGCCCCAGCATTTT.

The genes are TRBV15 and TRBJ1-1; no clear D gene. The CDR3 covers 16 residues. The germline CDR1 and CDR2 sequences are LNHNV and YYDKDF (reference sequence). V lost 2 bases and J 1 base, leaving 14 bases between the germline ends. The CDR3 DNA reads TGTGCCACCAGCAGACCCCCCGCCCCTGGGAACACTGAAGCTTTCTTT. Translated, it gives CATSRPPAPGNTEAFF.

This chain connects TRBV7-2 to TRBJ1-2, with 7 bases lining up with TRBD1. The CDR3 length is 14 residues. Per the germline V gene, CDR1 is SGHTA and CDR2 is FQGNSA. After removal of 2 bases from V and 6 bases from J, the junction contained 6 bases not matched to a gene. The DNA for the CDR3 is TGTGCCAGCAGCTTAAAACAGGGGTTCAATGGCTACACCTTC. Protein product: CASSLKQGFNGYTF.

This clone has just one count. This chain connects TRBV7-2 to TRBJ2-7; a weak D match, TRBD2 (5 bases). V was clipped by 4 bases and J by 2 bases, with 12 bases between them. Germline V lookup: CDR1 SGHTA, CDR2 FQGNSA. CDR3 length equals 14 residues. CDR3 bases: TGTGCCAGCAGCTCCTGGACGGGAACCTACGAGCAGTACTTC. This sequence encodes CASSSWTGTYEQYF.

In nucleotides, the CDR3 is TGTGCCAGCAATACAGGAAGGGGTGAAGCTTTCTTT. Amino acid sequence: CASNTGRGEAFF. The rearrangement links TRBV2 to TRBJ1-1; D may be TRBD1 (5 bases). Trimming took 7 bases from V and 7 from J, leaving 13 bases between them. Germline V gene sequence: CDR1 SNHLY, CDR2 FYNNEI. This CDR3 contains 12 residues.